This T cell receptor beta chain was identified in a study of beta chain features in type 1 diabetes. The germline CDR1 and CDR2 sequences are SNHLY and FYNNEI. Trimming took off 5 bases at V and 5 bases at J, with 12 bases between the two ends. The CDR3 totals 13 residues. In this sample, this clone turned up a few times. The isolated RNA, all of it, was reverse transcribed, so expressed TCRB transcripts were what got sequenced. Data came from immunoSEQ multiplex PCR; TCRdb stores just in-frame clones and leaves some out. The profile covers some 99,000 clones, with 30% to 50% appearing a single time and approximately 0.065% taken by the ten largest.

The clonotype comes from a woman younger than 30 in good health. Sample: stem cell memory CD4+ T cells from blood. The genes are TRBV2 and TRBJ1-1, with D unclear. The CDR3 sequence: CASSSPGGTEAFF. The CDR3 DNA reads as TGTGCCAGCAGTTCCCCAGGTGGGACTGAAGCTTTCTTT.